Below, 3 T cell receptor beta chains from the same sample are listed, as sequenced in a study of blood T cell repertoires in COVID-19. Measured with immunoSEQ multiplex PCR; TCRdb has only the in-frame clones, and not every one. The sample holds 200,000 to 250,000 clones, less than 90% seen once. The specimen was peripheral blood. These receptors were taken from a woman aged 60-75 years who had recovered from COVID-19.

Remarks on this clone: Other DNA sequences in the same sample also yield this CDR3. The chain uses TRBV6-5 and TRBJ1-3; 7 bases align to TRBD1. The V segment lost 6 bases and the J segment 2 bases; nucleotides outside the gene matches: 1. The CDR3 has 13 residues. The germline V gene encodes CDR1 MNHEY and CDR2 SVGAGI. The CDR3 is CASSQGAGNTIYF. CDR3 in DNA: TGTGCCAGCAGCCAGGGGGCTGGAAACACCATATATTTT.

This rearrangement joins TRBV5-1 to TRBJ2-7; 10 bases match TRBD2. The germline V gene has CDR1 SGHRS and CDR2 YFSETQ. This CDR3 contains 14 residues. The trim removed 4 bases at V and 3 bases at J, leaving 4 bases unmatched. CDR3 DNA sequence: TGCGCCAGCAGCCAACTAGCGGGAAGCTACGAGCAGTACTTC. Residues: CASSQLAGSYEQYF.

CDR3 sequence: CASSWGLAGGETQYF. In DNA, the CDR3 is TGCGCCAGCAGTTGGGGACTAGCGGGGGGAGAGACCCAGTACTTC. V and J are TRBV10-1 and TRBJ2-5, with 15 positions matching TRBD2. CDR3 size: 15 residues. The ends lost 5 bases at V and 4 bases at J; junction bases unmatched: 2. Germline V lookup: CDR1 WNHNN, CDR2 SYGVQD (reference sequence).